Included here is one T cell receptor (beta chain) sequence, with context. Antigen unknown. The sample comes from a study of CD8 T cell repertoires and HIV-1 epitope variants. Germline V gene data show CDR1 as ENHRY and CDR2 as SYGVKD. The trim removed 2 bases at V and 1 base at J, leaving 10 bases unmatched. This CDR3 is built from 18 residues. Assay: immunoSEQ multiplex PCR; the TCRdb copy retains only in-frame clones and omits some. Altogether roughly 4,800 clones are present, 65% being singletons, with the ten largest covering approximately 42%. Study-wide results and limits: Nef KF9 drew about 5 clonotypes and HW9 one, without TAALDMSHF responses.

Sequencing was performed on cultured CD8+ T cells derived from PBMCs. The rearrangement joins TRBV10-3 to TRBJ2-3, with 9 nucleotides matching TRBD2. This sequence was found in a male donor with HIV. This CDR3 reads CAISEGDGRGGRTDTQYF. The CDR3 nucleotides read TGTGCCATCAGTGAGGGTGACGGGCGGGGGGGCCGCACAGATACGCAGTATTTT.